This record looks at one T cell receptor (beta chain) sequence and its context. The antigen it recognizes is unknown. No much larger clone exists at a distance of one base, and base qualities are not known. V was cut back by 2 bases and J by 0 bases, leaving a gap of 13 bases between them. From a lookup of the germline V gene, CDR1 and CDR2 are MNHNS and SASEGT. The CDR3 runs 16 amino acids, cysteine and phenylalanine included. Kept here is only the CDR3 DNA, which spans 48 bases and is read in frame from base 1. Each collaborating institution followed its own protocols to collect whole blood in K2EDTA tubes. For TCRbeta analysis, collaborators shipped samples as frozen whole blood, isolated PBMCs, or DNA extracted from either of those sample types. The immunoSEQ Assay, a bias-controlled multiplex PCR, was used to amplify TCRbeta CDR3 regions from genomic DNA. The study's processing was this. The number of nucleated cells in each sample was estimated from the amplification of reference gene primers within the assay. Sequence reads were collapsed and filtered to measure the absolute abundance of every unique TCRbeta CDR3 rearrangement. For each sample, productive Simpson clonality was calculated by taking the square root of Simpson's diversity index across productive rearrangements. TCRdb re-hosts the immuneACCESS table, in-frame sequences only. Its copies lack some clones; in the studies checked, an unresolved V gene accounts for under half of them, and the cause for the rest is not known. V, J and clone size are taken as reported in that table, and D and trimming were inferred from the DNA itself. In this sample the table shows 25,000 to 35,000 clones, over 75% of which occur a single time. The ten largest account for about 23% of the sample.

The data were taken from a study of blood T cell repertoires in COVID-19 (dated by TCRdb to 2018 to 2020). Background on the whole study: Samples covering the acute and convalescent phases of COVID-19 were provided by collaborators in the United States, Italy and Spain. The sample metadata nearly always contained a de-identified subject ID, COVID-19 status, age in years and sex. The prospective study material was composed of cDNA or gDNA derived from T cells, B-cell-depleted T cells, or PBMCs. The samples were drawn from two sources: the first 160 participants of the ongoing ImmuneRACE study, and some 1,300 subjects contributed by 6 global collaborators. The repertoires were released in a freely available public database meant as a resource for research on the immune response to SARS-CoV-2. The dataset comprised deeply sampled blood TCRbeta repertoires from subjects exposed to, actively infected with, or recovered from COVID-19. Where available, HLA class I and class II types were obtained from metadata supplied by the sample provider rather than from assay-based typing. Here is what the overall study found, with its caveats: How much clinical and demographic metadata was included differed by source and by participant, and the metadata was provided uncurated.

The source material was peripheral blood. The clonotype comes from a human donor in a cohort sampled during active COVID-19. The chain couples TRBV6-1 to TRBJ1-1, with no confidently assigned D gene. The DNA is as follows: TGTGCCAGCAGTGAAAAGGTGGGCACGATGAACACTGAAGCTTTCTTT. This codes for CASSEKVGTMNTEAFF.